Below are 19 T cell receptor beta chains sequenced from a single sample in a study of cytomegalovirus exposure and HLA in healthy donors. PCR primers comprised 60 Vbeta and 13 Jbeta primers. Measured with immunoSEQ multiplex PCR; TCRdb has only the in-frame clones, and not every one. The sample lists approximately 88,000 clones; roughly 79% were seen once. Sequencing used PBMCs. The receptors come from a male donor in good health and CMV-seronegative.

The chain links TRBV5-1 to TRBJ1-6, with D maybe TRBD1 (5 bases). This CDR3 has 17 residues. V was pared by 1 base and J by 0 bases, with 11 bases between. From germline, CDR1 is SGHRS and CDR2 YFSETQ. CDR3 sequence (DNA): TGCGCCAGCAGCTTGTTGGGGGGAAGCTCCTATAATTCACCCCTCCACTTT. This translates into CASSLLGGSSYNSPLHF. The whole variable domain, filled in from reference TRBV5-1 and TRBJ1-6, reads KAGVTQTPRYLIKTRGQQVTLSCSPISGHRSVSWYQQTPGQGLQFLFEYFSETQRNKGNFPGRFSGRQFSNSRSEMNVSTLELGDSALYLCASSLLGGSSYNSPLHFGNGTRLTVT.

This sequence joins TRBV11-2 and TRBJ1-2; 7 positions match TRBD1. Germline trimming cut 5 bases from V and 6 bases from J; bases unmatched to any gene: 12. This CDR3 has 15 residues. The germline CDR1 and CDR2 sequences are SGHAT and FQNNGV. The CDR3, as DNA: TGTGCCAGCAGCCCCGTCGACAGGGTGGCGAATGGCTACACCTTC. It translates to CASSPVDRVANGYTF.

The CDR3 here is CASSSTGIYGYTF. The CDR3 bases are TGTGCCAGCAGCTCGACAGGGATCTATGGCTACACCTTC. V usage is TRBV11-2 and J usage is TRBJ1-2; 7 bases are shared with TRBD1. This CDR3 has 13 amino acids. Germline V gene lookup returns CDR1 SGHAT and CDR2 FQNNGV. The V gene end was trimmed by 4 bases and the J gene end by 4 bases; junction bases not matched to a gene: 3.

The rearrangement uses TRBV30 and TRBJ2-1, with 7 bases fitting TRBD1. Germline-derived CDR1 and CDR2 are GTSNPN and SVGIG (reference sequence). Trimming cost V 8 bases and J 5 bases; bases outside gene matches: 9. This CDR3 comprises 13 residues. The CDR3: CAGPGDRDNEQFF. For the CDR3, the DNA is TGTGCCGGGCCCGGAGACAGGGACAATGAGCAGTTCTTC.

CDR3 in amino acids: CASSESRGSGNTIYF. CDR3 sequence (DNA): TGTGCCAGCAGTGAGAGTCGGGGTTCCGGAAACACCATATATTTT. The chain has TRBV6-4 and TRBJ1-3; D remains ambiguous. V lost 3 bases, J lost 4 bases, and 13 bases lay in between. The CDR3 has 15 residues. CDR1 is MRHNA and CDR2 is SNTAGT in the germline V gene.

This clone was seen a few times. This chain links TRBV9 with TRBJ2-5; 7 bases fit TRBD1. The J call is uncertain, as TRBJ2-7 better fits the DNA end. This CDR3 has 15 amino acids. Germline CDR1 reads SGDLS; CDR2 reads YYNGEE. For the CDR3, the DNA is TGTGCCAGCAGCGCCACCGGGACAGAGTTCTACGAGCAGTACTTC. Residues: CASSATGTEFYEQYF.

V is TRBV7-9 and J is TRBJ1-1; D is undetermined. The V end lost 6 bases, the J end lost 4 bases, and 15 bases lay between the germline ends. This CDR3 comprises 14 residues. The germline V gene has CDR1 SEHNR and CDR2 FQNEAQ (reference sequence). CDR3 sequence: CASRSFDGSTEAFF. CDR3 nucleotides: TGTGCCAGCAGATCCTTTGACGGGAGCACTGAAGCTTTCTTT. Drawing the rest from reference TRBV7-9 and TRBJ1-1, the complete variable domain is DTGVSQNPRHKITKRGQNVTFRCDPISEHNRLYWYRQTLGQGPEFLTYFQNEAQLEKSRLLSDRFSAERPKGSFSTLEIQRTEQGDSAMYLCASRSFDGSTEAFFGQGTRLTVV.

The chain carries TRBV11-3 and TRBJ2-1, with D possibly matching TRBD1 (6 bases). The CDR3 has 16 amino acids. Germline lookup yields CDR1 SGHNT and CDR2 YENEEA. The V and J ends lost 4 bases and 8 bases respectively, with 21 bases between them. DNA for the CDR3: TGTGCCAGCAGCTCAGGGGACCTCAGGTTTTCCGATGAGCAGTTCTTC. Protein sequence: CASSSGDLRFSDEQFF. Complete variable domain (other parts from reference TRBV11-3 and TRBJ2-1): EAGVVQSPRYKIIEKKQPVAFWCNPISGHNTLYWYLQNLGQGPELLIRYENEEAVDDSQLPKDRFSAERLKGVDSTLKIQPAELGDSAVYLCASSSGDLRFSDEQFFGPGTRLTVL.

The chain combines TRBV6-1 with TRBJ2-7; possible D gene TRBD1, 6 bases. Trimming removed 8 bases from V and 6 bases from J, with 23 bases in between. The V gene's germline CDR1 is MNHNS and CDR2 SASEGT. CDR3 length: 15 amino acids. CDR3 residues: CASSDLSRDISEQYF. In nucleotides, the CDR3 is TGTGCCAGCTCGGACCTGAGCAGGGACATCTCCGAGCAGTACTTC.

The chain links TRBV15 to TRBJ2-7; the D gene is possibly TRBD2 (6 bases). CDR1 and CDR2 from the germline V gene are LNHNV and YYDKDF (reference sequence). The CDR3 totals 18 residues. V was cut by 0 bases and J by 0 bases, with 18 bases left in between. The CDR3 here is CATSRDVAAGPSSYEQYF. The CDR3 DNA follows: TGTGCCACCAGCAGAGATGTAGCGGCGGGACCTAGCTCCTACGAGCAGTACTTC.

The rearrangement links TRBV28 to TRBJ2-6; maybe TRBD2 (6 bases). Germline lookup yields CDR1 MDHEN and CDR2 SYDVKM. CDR3 size: 18 residues. V was cut by 7 bases and J by 4 bases, with 23 bases left in between. The CDR3 sequence is CASNSIGRDPRGANVLTF. The CDR3 DNA reads as TGTGCCAGCAACTCCATTGGGCGGGACCCCCGGGGGGCCAACGTCCTGACTTTC.

The rearrangement links TRBV4-1 to TRBJ2-5; D call uncertain. This CDR3 comprises 18 residues. Germline V lookup: CDR1 MGHRA, CDR2 YSYEKL. The V and J ends lost 0 bases and 4 bases respectively, with 21 bases between them. The CDR3 spells CASSQDNRERPRPETQYF. The CDR3 DNA follows: TGCGCCAGCAGCCAAGATAATCGTGAGCGTCCCCGTCCAGAGACCCAGTACTTC.

This rearrangement joins TRBV28 to TRBJ1-1, with 10 positions matching TRBD1. The CDR3 sequence is 15 residues long. V was pared by 7 bases and J by 5 bases, with 10 bases of the junction left unmatched. Germline V gene lookup returns CDR1 MDHEN and CDR2 SYDVKM. Written as DNA, the CDR3 is TGTGCCAGCACCATAATCGGGACAGGGGAAACTGAAGCTTTCTTT. This gives the protein CASTIIGTGETEAFF.

This clone came up a few times. V is TRBV5-4 and J is TRBJ2-7; 7 nucleotides line up with TRBD2. With 2 bases clipped from V and 2 bases from J, the junction kept 1 base outside the gene matches. The CDR3 contains 13 residues. Germline V gene data show CDR1 as SGHNT and CDR2 as YYREEE (reference sequence). The CDR3 coding sequence is TGTGCCAGCAGCTTAAGCGGGACCTACGAGCAGTACTTC. Protein sequence: CASSLSGTYEQYF.

The J gene is TRBJ1-2, the V gene TRBV11-2, with D possibly matching TRBD1 (5 bases). Looked up from germline, CDR1 is SGHAT and CDR2 is FQNNGV. The CDR3 sequence is 14 residues long. Trimming left V 0 bases short and J 5 bases short, with 10 bases between. CDR3 sequence reads: CASSLDGGGYGYTF. CDR3 DNA: TGTGCCAGCAGCTTAGATGGGGGGGGATATGGCTACACCTTC. The complete variable domain, with remaining parts taken from reference TRBV11-2 and TRBJ1-2, reads EAGVAQSPRYKIIEKRQSVAFWCNPISGHATLYWYQQILGQGPKLLIQFQNNGVVDDSQLPKDRFSAERLKGVDSTLKIQPAKLEDSAVYLCASSLDGGGYGYTFGSGTRLTVV.

Note on this clone: A read error may account for a junction end that differs from germline. CDR3 residues: CASSPPGQGKTQYF. The CDR3 DNA reads as TGTGCTAGCAGCCCCCCAGGACAGGGAAAAACCCAGTACTTC. This chain links TRBV7-7 with TRBJ2-5; 8 nucleotides line up with TRBD1. This CDR3 comprises 14 residues. Germline V gene lookup returns CDR1 SSHAT and CDR2 FNYEAQ (reference sequence).

The gene calls are TRBV29-1 and TRBJ1-1; no clear D. CDR3 size: 12 residues. Per the germline V gene, CDR1 is SQVTM and CDR2 is ANQGSEA. The germline V and J ends were trimmed by 4 bases and 4 bases, with 10 bases remaining between them. CDR3 in amino acids: CSVGSGITEAFF. CDR3 nucleotides: TGCAGCGTTGGATCAGGAATCACTGAAGCTTTCTTT.

The V call is TRBV18, the J call TRBJ1-6, with 7 positions matching TRBD1. Per the germline V gene, CDR1 is KGHSH and CDR2 is LQKENI. The CDR3 is 13 residues long. The ends lost 4 bases at V and 6 bases at J; junction bases unmatched: 0. The CDR3 loop is CASSRDSNSPLHF. CDR3 nucleotide sequence: TGTGCCAGCTCACGGGACAGTAATTCACCCCTCCACTTT.

Here the CDR3 reads CASSQGYGLAGTDTQYF. Here the CDR3 DNA reads TGCGCCAGCAGCCAGGGGTACGGACTAGCGGGAACAGATACGCAGTATTTT. The chain links TRBV4-1 to TRBJ2-3; 12 nucleotides agree with TRBD2. Losses at the gene ends were 3 bases for V and 3 bases for J; bases not matched to a gene: 7. Germline CDR1 is MGHRA and CDR2 is YSYEKL. The CDR3 loop spans 17 amino acids.